The source of this T cell receptor beta chain is a study of beta chain features in type 1 diabetes. Expressed TCRB transcripts were sequenced because the entire RNA isolate underwent reverse transcription. Repertoires were generated with immunoSEQ multiplex PCR, while TCRdb's copy carries only in-frame clones and drops some. Among under 450,000 clones listed, about 15% were seen once. The CDR3 loop spans 14 amino acids. V was clipped by 4 bases and J by 3 bases, with 11 bases between them. Germline assignment: CDR1 SGHTA and CDR2 FQGNSA. With regard to this clone: Its cognate antigen is unknown.

Study-wide points: Sampled from patients, naive, central memory and Treg TCRB repertoires appeared more similar than those sampled from healthy donors.

The sequencing input was naive CD4+ T cells from blood. The receptor comes from a man younger than 45 in good health. The chain employs TRBV7-2 and TRBJ2-3; D is uncertain. The CDR3: CASSSRSRTDTQYF. The CDR3 DNA is TGTGCCAGCAGCTCGAGATCAAGGACAGATACGCAGTATTTT.